The 11 T cell receptor beta chains in this list originate from one sample, sequenced in a study of monozygotic twins with cystic fibrosis. Sequencing was performed with immunoSEQ multiplex PCR; in TCRdb, only in-frame clones are kept and a portion is missing. This sample has 15,000 or so clones, with 80% to 90% found just once. The sequencing sample was made of blood. These receptors all come from a boy aged 5-17 years with cystic fibrosis.

The gene calls are TRBV30 and TRBJ2-5; TRBD2 aligns across 7 bases. Germline values: CDR1 GTSNPN, CDR2 SVGIG (reference sequence). The CDR3 runs to 13 residues. V gave up 6 bases and J gave up 5 bases; unmatched junction bases: 9. CDR3 sequence: CACRGGGRETQYF. As DNA, the CDR3 is TGTGCCTGTCGCGGGGGAGGTAGGGAGACCCAGTACTTC.

CDR3 in amino acids: CASGFGTSGAYNEQFF. The CDR3 coding sequence is TGTGCTAGTGGTTTTGGGACTAGCGGAGCCTACAATGAGCAGTTCTTC. The V and J genes are TRBV12-5 and TRBJ2-1; TRBD2 matches 11 bases. The V segment lost 3 bases and the J segment 2 bases; nucleotides outside the gene matches: 3. CDR1 LGHNT and CDR2 FRNRAP come from the germline V gene. CDR3 size: 16 residues. Looking up the rest from reference TRBV12-5 and TRBJ2-1 gives the full variable domain: DARVTQTPRHKVTEMGQEVTMRCQPILGHNTVFWYRQTMMQGLELLAYFRNRAPLDDSGMPKDRFSAEMPDATLATLKIQPSEPRDSAVYFCASGFGTSGAYNEQFFGPGTRLTVL.

This chain joins TRBV5-5 and TRBJ1-1; D ambiguous. Trimming shortened V by 0 bases and J by 6 bases, and 6 bases separated the two germline ends. Looked up from germline, CDR1 is SGHKS and CDR2 is YYEKEE (reference sequence). This CDR3 comprises 12 residues. The chain's CDR3 is CASSLEKAEAFF. DNA for the CDR3: TGTGCCAGCAGCTTGGAGAAGGCTGAAGCTTTCTTT.

This chain joins TRBV5-4 and TRBJ2-6; D gene uncertain. CDR3 size: 15 residues. V lost 4 bases to trimming and J lost 0 bases, with 8 bases between them. Germline V CDR1 and CDR2: SGHNT, YYREEE (reference sequence). The CDR3 DNA reads as TGTGCCAGCAGCCGCTCAGGCTCTGGGGCCAACGTCCTGACTTTC. Its protein is CASSRSGSGANVLTF.

The chain employs TRBV7-2 and TRBJ2-7, with TRBD2 matching over 13 bases. The CDR3 runs 14 residues. V shed 7 bases and J 7 bases; nucleotides not matched to a gene: 7. The V gene's germline CDR1 is SGHTA and CDR2 FQGNSA. In DNA, the CDR3 is TGTGCCAGCACCCTTAGACTAGCGGGAGGAGAGCAGTACTTC. This translates into CASTLRLAGGEQYF.

This clone has a single count. V and J are TRBV18 and TRBJ2-7, with D hard to call. Germline V CDR1 and CDR2: KGHSH, LQKENI. The V gene lost 6 bases and the J gene lost 5 bases, with 8 bases spanning the gap. This CDR3 region has 11 residues. The CDR3 region is CASSKAHEQYF. The CDR3 nucleotides read TGTGCCAGCTCCAAGGCCCACGAGCAGTACTTC.

This chain connects TRBV5-4 to TRBJ2-3; D possibly corresponds to TRBD1 (7 bases). Germline V gene data show CDR1 as SGHNT and CDR2 as YYREEE (reference sequence). The CDR3 has 14 amino acids. CDR3 in amino acids: CVGEDRPGTDTQYF. CDR3 sequence (DNA): TGTGTTGGGGAGGACAGGCCTGGCACAGATACGCAGTATTTT. Together with reference TRBV5-4 and TRBJ2-3, the CDR3 gives the full variable domain: ETGVTQSPTHLIKTRGQQVTLRCSSQSGHNTVSWYQQALGQGPQFIFQYYREEENGRGNFPPRFSGLQFPNYSSELNVNALELDDSALYLCVGEDRPGTDTQYFGPGTRLTVL.

The gene calls are TRBV1 and TRBJ1-2. TRBV1 is marked as a pseudogene. The CDR3 length is 15 residues. The CDR3 coding sequence is TGCACCAGCAATTTCGGAACACGGACTATGCGCACCTACACCTTC. Translated, it gives CTSNFGTRTMRTYTF.

V usage is TRBV6-1 and J usage is TRBJ1-2; TRBD1 is a possible D gene (6 bases). CDR1 is MNHNS, CDR2 SASEGT, per germline. CDR3 length: 12 residues. V was pared by 10 bases and J by 8 bases, with 17 bases between. The CDR3 spells CATSVGALGYTF. The CDR3 region has the DNA TGTGCCACATCCGTGGGGGCTTTGGGCTACACCTTC.

V and J are TRBV6-6 and TRBJ1-1; maybe TRBD1 (5 bases). This CDR3 has 16 residues. V gave up 6 bases and J gave up 7 bases, with 24 bases separating them. The germline V gene encodes CDR1 MNHNY and CDR2 SVGAGI (reference sequence). CDR3 DNA sequence: TGTGCCAGCAGAAGAAGCGGGAGACAGCAAGACCTTGAAGCTTTCTTT. It codes for CASRRSGRQQDLEAFF.

The chain has TRBV28 and TRBJ2-7; D not certain. V was cut by 6 bases and J by 7 bases, with 10 bases left in between. The CDR3 has 11 amino acids. The germline V gene has CDR1 MDHEN and CDR2 SYDVKM. CDR3 amino acids: CASSLPPEQYF. The DNA of the CDR3 is TGTGCCAGCAGCCTCCCTCCGGAGCAGTACTTC. Full variable domain (remainder filled in from reference TRBV28 and TRBJ2-7): DVKVTQSSRYLVKRTGEKVFLECVQDMDHENMFWYRQDPGLGLRLIYFSYDVKMKEKGDIPEGYSVSREKKERFSLILESASTNQTSMYLCASSLPPEQYFGPGTRLTVT.